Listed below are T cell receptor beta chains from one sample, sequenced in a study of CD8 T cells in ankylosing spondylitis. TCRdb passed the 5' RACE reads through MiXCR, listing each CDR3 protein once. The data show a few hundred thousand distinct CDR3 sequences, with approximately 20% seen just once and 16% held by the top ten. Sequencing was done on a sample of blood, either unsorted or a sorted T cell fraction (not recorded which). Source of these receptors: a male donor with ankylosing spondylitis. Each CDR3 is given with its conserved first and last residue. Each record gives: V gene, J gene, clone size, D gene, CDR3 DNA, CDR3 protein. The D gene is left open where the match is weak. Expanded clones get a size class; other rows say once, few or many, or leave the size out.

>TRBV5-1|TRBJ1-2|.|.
TGCGCCAGCAGCCCGTTCAAAGTAATCTTCTTC
CASSPFKVIFF
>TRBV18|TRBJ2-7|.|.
TGTGCCAGCTCACCATCCTGGGGCGCACAGTACGAGCAGTACTTC
CASSPSWGAQYEQYF
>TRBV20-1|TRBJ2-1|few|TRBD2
TGCAGTGCTAGAGCCCACCTAGCGGGGCTTTACAATGAGCAGTTCTTC
CSARAHLAGLYNEQFF
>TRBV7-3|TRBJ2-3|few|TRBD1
TGTGCCAGCAGCCCTAACAGGGGCGTCCCCGCAGATACGCAGTATTTT
CASSPNRGVPADTQYF
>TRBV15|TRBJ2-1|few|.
TGTGCCACCAGCAGAGATCGGGCCTCCTACAATGAGCAGTTCTTC
CATSRDRASYNEQFF
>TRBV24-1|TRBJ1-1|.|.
TGTGCCACCAGTGAACAGGCGAACACTGAAGCTTTCTTT
CATSEQANTEAFF
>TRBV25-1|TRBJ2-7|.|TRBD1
TGTGCCAGCAGTGGGTGGGACAGGGGCCACGAGCAGTACTTC
CASSGWDRGHEQYF
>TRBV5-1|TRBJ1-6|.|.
TGCGCCAGCAGCCCCGACAGTGGCAATTCACCCCTCCACTTT
CASSPDSGNSPLHF
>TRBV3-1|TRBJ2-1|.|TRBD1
TGTGCCAGCAGCCAGCAGGCGGGACAGGGAAGCAATGAGCAGTTCTTC
CASSQQAGQGSNEQFF
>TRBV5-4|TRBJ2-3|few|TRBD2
TGTGCCAGCAGCTTAACAGCGGGAGGAGCAGATACGCAGTATTTT
CASSLTAGGADTQYF
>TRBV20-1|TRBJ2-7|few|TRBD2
TGCAGTGCTAGAGACGGACTAGCGGGGGACGAGCAGTACTTC
CSARDGLAGDEQYF
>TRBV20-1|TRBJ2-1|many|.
TGCAGTGCTAGGGGCTCCCATGAGCAGTTCTTC
CSARGSHEQFF
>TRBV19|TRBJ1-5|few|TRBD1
TGTTCAGCCCGACGTACAGGGGGCGAGGGTCAGCCCCAGCATTTT
CSARRTGGEGQPQHF